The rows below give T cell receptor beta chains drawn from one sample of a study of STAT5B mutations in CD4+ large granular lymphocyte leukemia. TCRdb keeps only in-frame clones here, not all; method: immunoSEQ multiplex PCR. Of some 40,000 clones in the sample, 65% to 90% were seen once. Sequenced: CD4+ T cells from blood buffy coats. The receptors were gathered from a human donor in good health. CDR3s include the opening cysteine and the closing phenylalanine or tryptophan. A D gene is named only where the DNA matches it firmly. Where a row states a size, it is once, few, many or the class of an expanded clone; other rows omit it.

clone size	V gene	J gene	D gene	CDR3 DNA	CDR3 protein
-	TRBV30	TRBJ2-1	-	TGTGCCTGGAGGACGGTCAATGAGCAGTTCTTC	CAWRTVNEQFF
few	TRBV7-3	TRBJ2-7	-	TGTGCCAGCAGCTTAATCGAGGGATATAGCTCCTACGAGCAGTACTTC	CASSLIEGYSSYEQYF
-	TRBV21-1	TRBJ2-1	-	TGTGCCAGCAGCAATGAGGCAGGGGGCTTGAGCGGCCCCTACAATGAGCAGTTCTTC	CASSNEAGGLSGPYNEQFF
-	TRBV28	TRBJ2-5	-	TGTGCCAGCATCGGCGCGGGGTTGGGAAAAGAGACCCAGTACTTC	CASIGAGLGKETQYF
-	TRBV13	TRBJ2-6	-	TGTGCCAGCAGCCCCTTCAGCTCTGGGGCCAACGTCCTGACTTTC	CASSPFSSGANVLTF
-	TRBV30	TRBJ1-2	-	TGTGCCTGGAGTGTAGGGGGCTATGGCTACACCTTC	CAWSVGGYGYTF
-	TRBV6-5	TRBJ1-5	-	TGTGCCAGCAGTGGGGACGAGAATCAGCCCCAGCATTTT	CASSGDENQPQHF
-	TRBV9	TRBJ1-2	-	TGTGCCAGCAGCCTAGACGGCGACTATGGCTACACCTTC	CASSLDGDYGYTF
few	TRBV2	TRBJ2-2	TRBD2	TGTGCCAGCAGAGACGGACTAGCGGTTGTTAGCACCGGGGAGCTGTTTTTT	CASRDGLAVVSTGELFF
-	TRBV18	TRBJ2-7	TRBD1	TGTGCCAGCTCACCTCGACAGGGTACCTACGAGCAGTACTTC	CASSPRQGTYEQYF
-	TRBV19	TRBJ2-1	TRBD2	TGTGCCACCGCGAGGAGGGGAGGGGTCAATGAGCAGTTCTTC	CATARRGGVNEQFF
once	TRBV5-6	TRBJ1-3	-	TGTGCCAGCAGCTTGATAGGGGGAAACACCATATATTTT	CASSLIGGNTIYF
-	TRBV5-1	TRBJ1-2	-	TGCGCCAGCAGCTTGGAATCAGCTTCGCGTGGCTACACCTTC	CASSLESASRGYTF
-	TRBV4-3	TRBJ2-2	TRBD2	TGCGCCAGCAGCCACGCGGCAGGGAGGGCCGCCGGGGAGCTGTTTTTT	CASSHAAGRAAGELFF
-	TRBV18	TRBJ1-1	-	TGTGCCAGCTCACCATATTGGGGCCTGAACACTGAAGCTTTCTTT	CASSPYWGLNTEAFF
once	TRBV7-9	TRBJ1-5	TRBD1	TGTGCCAGCAGCTTAGGGTCCGGGACAGCAAAGCAGCCCCAGCATTTT	CASSLGSGTAKQPQHF
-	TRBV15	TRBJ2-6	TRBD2	TGTGCCACCAGCAGAGATCTCGGGGAGGGGAGCGCGAGATTCTCTGGGGCCAACGTCCTGACTTTC	CATSRDLGEGSARFSGANVLTF
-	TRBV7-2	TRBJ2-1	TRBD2	TGTGCCAGCAGCTTAACCTCCGGGCTAGCGGGAGGGAGAAATGAGCAGTTCTTC	CASSLTSGLAGGRNEQFF
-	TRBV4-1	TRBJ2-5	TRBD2	TGCGCCAGCAGCCAAGGAGCGGGAGGGGGGTGGGAGACCCAGTACTTC	CASSQGAGGGWETQYF
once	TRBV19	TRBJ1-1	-	TGTGCCAGTAGTAAGCTGGAGAACACTGAAGCTTTCTTT	CASSKLENTEAFF
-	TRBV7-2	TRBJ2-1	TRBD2	TGTGCCAGCAGCTTAGCGTGGGCGGGAGGGGACTACAATGAGCAGTTCTTC	CASSLAWAGGDYNEQFF
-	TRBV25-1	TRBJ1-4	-	TGTGCCAGCAGTGATGGGGGGCGGACTAATGAAAAACTGTTTTTT	CASSDGGRTNEKLFF
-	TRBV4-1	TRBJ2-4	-	TGCGCCAGCAGCGGCGTAGGGTTCCTAGCCAAAAACATTCAGTACTTC	CASSGVGFLAKNIQYF